Included here is one T cell receptor beta chain sequence, with context. This entry belongs to a study of cytomegalovirus exposure and HLA in healthy donors. The CDR3 is 14 residues long. V shed 3 bases and J shed 5 bases, with 11 bases lying between them. From germline, CDR1 is SGHVS and CDR2 FQNEAQ. From the 120-subject validation cohort, which was separate from the approximately 700-subject first cohort, the donors were drawn. TCRdb's copy holds only in-frame clones and misses some; the assay was immunoSEQ multiplex PCR. The sample shows 150,000 to 200,000 clones, more than 75% of them seen only once.

The clonotype was recovered from a man aged 18 to 29 in good health and CMV-seropositive. The chain uses TRBV7-8 and TRBJ1-5; maybe TRBD1 (6 bases). The sample consisted of PBMCs. CDR3 coding DNA: TGTGCCAGCAGCTTTGGGACACCCGATCAGCCCCAGCATTTT. Translation: CASSFGTPDQPQHF.